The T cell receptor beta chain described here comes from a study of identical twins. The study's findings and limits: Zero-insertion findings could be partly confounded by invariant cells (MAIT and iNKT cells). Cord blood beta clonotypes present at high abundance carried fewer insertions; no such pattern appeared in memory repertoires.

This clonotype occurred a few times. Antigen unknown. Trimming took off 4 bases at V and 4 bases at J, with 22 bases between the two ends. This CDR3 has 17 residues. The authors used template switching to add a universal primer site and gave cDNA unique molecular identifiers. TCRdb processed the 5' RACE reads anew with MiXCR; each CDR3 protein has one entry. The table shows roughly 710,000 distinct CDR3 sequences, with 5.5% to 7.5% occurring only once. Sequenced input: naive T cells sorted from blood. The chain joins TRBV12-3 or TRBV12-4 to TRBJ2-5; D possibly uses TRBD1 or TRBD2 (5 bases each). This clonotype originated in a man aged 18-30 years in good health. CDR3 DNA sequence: TGTGCCAGCAGTTCCGTAACTTGGGACGAGTTTCGAGAGACCCAGTACTTC. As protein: CASSSVTWDEFRETQYF.